These T cell receptor beta chains were read from a single sample in a study of CD8 T cells in ankylosing spondylitis. TCRdb re-derived calls from the 5' RACE reads in MiXCR, one entry per CDR3 protein. In the table there are 400,000 to 450,000 distinct CDR3 sequences, more than 15% of which are singletons. Sequencing was performed on blood, either unsorted or a sorted T cell fraction (not recorded which). These receptors were collected from a male donor with ankylosing spondylitis. Each CDR3 is given with its conserved first and last residue. D genes are given only for firm matches. Expanded clones get a size class; other rows say once, few or many, or leave the size out.

d_call j_call clone_size v_call cdr3_aa cdr3_nt
. TRBJ1-1 few TRBV10-3 CAIRTGDWTEAFF TGTGCCATTCGGACGGGGGATTGGACTGAAGCTTTCTTT
TRBD1 TRBJ1-5 few TRBV6-2/TRBV6-3 CASSYPRSIDRGYQPQHF TGTGCCAGCAGTTACCCACGATCCATCGACAGGGGATATCAGCCCCAGCATTTT
. TRBJ2-5 few TRBV20-1 CSATSTGLGETQYF TGCAGTGCTACTTCAACAGGGCTCGGAGAGACCCAGTACTTC
. TRBJ1-5 few TRBV12-3/TRBV12-4 CASSLKGTGNAYNQPQHF TGTGCCAGCAGTTTAAAGGGTACAGGGAATGCATACAATCAGCCCCAGCATTTT
. TRBJ1-5 . TRBV9 CASSVGPVNQPQHF TGTGCCAGCAGCGTAGGGCCCGTCAATCAGCCCCAGCATTTT
TRBD1 TRBJ2-2 once TRBV5-1 CASDADRGPTGELFF TGCGCCAGCGATGCGGACAGGGGGCCCACCGGGGAGCTGTTTTTT
. TRBJ1-1 few TRBV7-2 CASSIMGESTRF TGTGCCAGCAGCATAATGGGGGAGTCTACTCGATTT
TRBD2 TRBJ2-3 . TRBV28 CASKAGGFADTQYF TGTGCCAGCAAAGCGGGGGGGTTCGCAGATACGCAGTATTTT
. TRBJ2-5 . TRBV18 CASSPLVVEETQYF TGTGCCAGCTCACCTCTTGTTGTGGAGGAGACCCAGTACTTC
TRBD2 TRBJ2-2 . TRBV15 CATSRDVFGTSGNHGELFF TGTGCCACCAGCAGAGATGTCTTTGGGACTAGCGGGAATCACGGGGAGCTGTTTTTT
TRBD2 TRBJ2-1 few TRBV5-1 CASGAIAGGPNNEQFF TGCGCCAGCGGAGCGATAGCGGGAGGGCCCAACAATGAGCAGTTCTTC
. TRBJ2-2 . TRBV7-9 CASSLADLWELFF TGTGCCAGCAGCTTAGCAGACTTGTGGGAGCTGTTTTTT
. TRBJ1-1 . TRBV11-2 CASSLRRGDTEAFF TGTGCCAGCAGCTTAAGGAGGGGGGACACTGAAGCTTTCTTT
TRBD1 TRBJ2-2 few TRBV6-1 CAIGTGGGNTGELFF TGTGCCATCGGGACAGGGGGCGGCAACACCGGGGAGCTGTTTTTT
. TRBJ1-1 . TRBV5-6 CASSLAGGGYTEAFF TGTGCCAGCAGCTTGGCCGGGGGGGGTTACACTGAAGCTTTCTTT
. TRBJ2-3 few TRBV28 CASSLAGLDSGTDTQYF TGTGCCAGCAGTTTAGCGGGTTTAGATTCTGGGACAGATACGCAGTATTTT
. TRBJ2-3 many TRBV20-1 CSARVLGEGTDTQYF TGCAGTGCTAGAGTTTTGGGAGAGGGGACAGATACGCAGTATTTT
. TRBJ1-1 few TRBV3-1 CASSQTRLNTEAFF TGTGCCAGCAGCCAGACGCGGTTGAACACTGAAGCTTTCTTT
. TRBJ2-1 . TRBV18 CASSSPANEQFF TGTGCCAGCTCCTCCCCCGCCAATGAGCAGTTCTTC
TRBD1 TRBJ2-7 . TRBV27 CASSPNRGSSTYEQYF TGTGCCAGCAGTCCCAACAGGGGCTCTTCAACCTACGAGCAGTACTTC
. TRBJ2-5 . TRBV20-1 CSAREGVETQYF TGCAGTGCTAGAGAGGGAGTGGAGACCCAGTACTTC
. TRBJ1-1 . TRBV20-1 CSATRKTEAFF TGCAGTGCTACAAGAAAGACCGAAGCTTTCTTT
. TRBJ1-1 . TRBV7-9 CASSSRWGMNTEAFF TGTGCCAGCAGCTCGCGTTGGGGGATGAACACTGAAGCTTTCTTT
. TRBJ1-6 . TRBV7-9 CASSNDNSPLHF TGTGCCAGCAGCAACGATAATTCACCCCTCCACTTT
TRBD2 TRBJ2-1 few TRBV7-8 CASREERGGNNEQFF TGTGCCAGCAGGGAAGAGCGGGGGGGTAACAATGAGCAGTTCTTC
. TRBJ2-2 . TRBV28 CASRIGGRAGELFF TGTGCCAGCAGGATTGGAGGGCGGGCCGGGGAGCTGTTTTTT
. TRBJ2-7 . TRBV5-1 CASSSDIAYEQYF TGCGCCAGCAGCAGTGACATAGCCTACGAGCAGTACTTC
. TRBJ2-7 few TRBV5-5 CASSPVVGGYEQYF TGTGCCAGCAGCCCCGTGGTCGGCGGCTACGAGCAGTACTTC
. TRBJ1-1 few TRBV6-2/TRBV6-3 CASSAFYFEAFF TGTGCCAGCAGTGCCTTTTACTTTGAAGCTTTCTTT
. TRBJ1-1 . TRBV3-1 CASGRGMNTEAFF TGTGCCAGCGGCAGGGGAATGAACACTGAAGCTTTCTTT
. TRBJ2-1 . TRBV9 CASSVSDFAEQFF TGTGCCAGCAGCGTGTCCGACTTCGCTGAGCAGTTCTTC
TRBD1 TRBJ1-4 few TRBV7-9 CASSSGQGATNEKLFF TGTGCCAGCAGCTCTGGACAGGGGGCAACTAATGAAAAACTGTTTTTT
TRBD2 TRBJ2-5 . TRBV20-1 CSVDGTSLSETQYF TGCAGTGTTGACGGGACTAGCTTGTCAGAGACCCAGTACTTC
. TRBJ1-5 . TRBV6-1 CASSERGQGVWPQHF TGTGCCAGCAGTGAAAGAGGGCAGGGCGTTTGGCCCCAGCATTTT
TRBD2 TRBJ2-1 few TRBV29-1 CSVRTSGVGEQFF TGCAGCGTTCGGACTAGCGGGGTTGGTGAGCAGTTCTTC
. TRBJ2-7 few TRBV21-1 CASSKGRPGGSYEQYF TGTGCCAGCAGCAAAGGGAGGCCAGGGGGTTCCTACGAGCAGTACTTC
. TRBJ1-2 . TRBV10-3 CAISETGLSGYTF TGTGCCATCAGTGAGACAGGGCTTTCTGGCTACACCTTC
. TRBJ2-7 . TRBV12-3/TRBV12-4 CASSSLGPPYEQYF TGTGCCAGCAGTTCACTTGGGCCCCCCTACGAGCAGTACTTC
. TRBJ1-5 few TRBV5-8 CASSLGRVRNQPQHF TGTGCCAGCAGCTTGGGGAGGGTCCGCAATCAGCCCCAGCATTTT
TRBD2 TRBJ2-1 few TRBV5-1 CASSPGLAGGNNEQFF TGCGCCAGCAGCCCGGGACTAGCGGGAGGAAACAATGAGCAGTTCTTC
TRBD1 TRBJ1-5 few TRBV6-4 CASSATGDSNQPQHF TGTGCCAGCAGTGCGACAGGGGATAGCAATCAGCCCCAGCATTTT
TRBD1 TRBJ1-2 . TRBV27 CASSPLTGNGYTF TGTGCCAGCAGTCCGCTGACAGGGAATGGCTACACCTTC
. TRBJ1-5 . TRBV12-3/TRBV12-4 CASRLGGTSNQPQHF TGTGCCAGCCGCCTGGGCGGGACTAGCAATCAGCCCCAGCATTTT
TRBD1 TRBJ1-1 few TRBV3-1 CASSPRTGGILNTEAFF TGTGCCAGCAGCCCCAGGACAGGAGGAATACTGAACACTGAAGCTTTCTTT
. TRBJ2-2 few TRBV5-1 CASSLYEQATNTGELFF TGCGCCAGCAGCTTGTATGAACAGGCCACGAACACCGGGGAGCTGTTTTTT
. TRBJ2-7 few TRBV7-9 CASSPTSGSGLYEQYF TGTGCCAGCAGCCCCACTTCGGGGTCGGGGCTCTACGAGCAGTACTTC
. TRBJ2-2 . TRBV12-3/TRBV12-4 CASSPSQPSGELVF TGTGCCAGCAGTCCAAGTCAACCCTCCGGGGAGCTGGTTTTT
. TRBJ1-1 few TRBV20-1 CSVVHGATEAFF TGCAGTGTTGTACATGGGGCAACTGAAGCTTTCTTT
TRBD2 TRBJ2-5 . TRBV11-3 CASSSTSVGTQYF TGTGCCAGCAGCTCGACTAGCGTGGGGACCCAGTACTTC
TRBD1 TRBJ2-5 . TRBV2 CASSTHRGPETQYF TGTGCCAGCAGTACCCACAGGGGGCCGGAGACCCAGTACTTC
. TRBJ2-5 many TRBV12-3/TRBV12-4 CASSREQETQYF TGTGCCAGCAGCCGCGAACAAGAGACCCAGTACTTC
. TRBJ2-2 many TRBV12-3/TRBV12-4 CASRQGRQAGELFF TGTGCCAGCAGACAGGGAAGGCAGGCCGGGGAGCTGTTTTTT
. TRBJ2-3 . TRBV20-1 CSANSDGTTDTQYF TGCAGTGCTAATTCCGACGGGACCACAGATACGCAGTATTTT
TRBD1 TRBJ2-3 . TRBV5-1 CASSLGDRVPDTQYF TGCGCCAGCAGCTTGGGGGACAGGGTTCCAGATACGCAGTATTTT
. TRBJ1-3 many TRBV29-1 CSVEVGNTIYF TGCAGCGTTGAAGTGGGGAACACCATATATTTT
TRBD1 TRBJ2-2 many TRBV5-1 CASSLAGQGAGELFF TGCGCCAGCAGCTTGGCGGGACAGGGAGCCGGGGAGCTGTTTTTT
. TRBJ2-7 few TRBV6-5 CASSYRMGTEQYF TGTGCCAGCAGTTACAGGATGGGTACCGAGCAGTACTTC